Presented here are 20 T cell receptor beta chains from one specimen sequenced in a study of blood T cell repertoires in COVID-19. Using immunoSEQ multiplex PCR, the repertoire was profiled, and TCRdb retains in-frame clones only, with some absent. The sample has about 210,000 clones, 89% seen once. The sample consisted of peripheral blood. The receptors shown here come from a woman in her 40s with acute or convalescent COVID-19.

This clone was seen a handful of times. This chain joins TRBV5-1 and TRBJ1-2; 12 bases align to TRBD1. The trim removed 6 bases at V and 8 bases at J, leaving 11 bases unmatched. Germline-derived CDR1 and CDR2 are SGHRS and YFSETQ. CDR3 length: 15 amino acids. In DNA form, the CDR3 reads TGCGCCAGCACCTCGTGGGGACAGGGGGCGCGAGGCTACACCTTC. Amino acids: CASTSWGQGARGYTF.

The chain recombines TRBV2 with TRBJ1-1; the match to TRBD1 covers 7 bases. Germline CDR1 SNHLY, CDR2 FYNNEI. This CDR3 contains 13 residues. V shed 6 bases and J 6 bases; nucleotides not matched to a gene: 7. In nucleotides, the CDR3 is TGTGCCAGCAGCGGCCCAGGGGGAGCTGAAGCTTTCTTT. It yields the protein CASSGPGGAEAFF.

This chain links TRBV7-2 with TRBJ1-1; D gene unclear. Trimming cost V 3 bases and J 1 base, with 15 bases left between them. The V gene's germline CDR1 is SGHTA and CDR2 FQGNSA. The CDR3 is made up of 16 amino acids. The CDR3 bases are TGTGCCAGCAGCTTCTTATCCGGGATCAAGAACACTGAAGCTTTCTTT. It encodes CASSFLSGIKNTEAFF.

The chain links TRBV19 to TRBJ2-2, with 7 positions matching TRBD2. Germline trimming cut 6 bases from V and 6 bases from J; bases unmatched to any gene: 7. The germline gives CDR1 LNHDA, CDR2 SQIVND (reference sequence). The CDR3 length is 14 residues. The CDR3 DNA is TGTGCCAGTAGGACTAGCCCATCTGCCGGGGAGCTGTTTTTT. It translates to CASRTSPSAGELFF.

This chain uses TRBV19 with TRBJ1-1, with a weak D call TRBD1 (5 bases). Germline CDR1 is LNHDA and CDR2 is SQIVND (reference sequence). The germline V and J ends were trimmed by 3 bases and 5 bases, with 19 bases remaining between them. The CDR3 runs to 16 residues. CDR3 bases: TGTGCCAGTAGTATTTTGGTAAGGAGGGGTAGGACTGAAGCTTTCTTT. Encoded protein: CASSILVRRGRTEAFF.

The chain's CDR3 is CASSSGTGAEAFF. CDR3 bases: TGTGCCAGCAGTTCTGGGACAGGGGCTGAAGCTTTCTTT. The chain uses TRBV27 and TRBJ1-1; 10 bases agree with TRBD1. Per germline, CDR1 MNHEY and CDR2 SMNVEV (reference sequence). The junction had 2 bases not matched to a gene; V was cut back by 4 bases and J by 6 bases. The CDR3 extends over 13 amino acids.

The chain joins TRBV12-5 to TRBJ2-7, with 7 positions matching TRBD2. The CDR3 loop spans 14 amino acids. With 1 base clipped from V and 2 bases from J, the junction kept 2 bases outside the gene matches. CDR1 LGHNT and CDR2 FRNRAP come from the germline V gene. The DNA for the CDR3 is TGTGCTAGTGGTTTGGCGGGACTAACCTACGAGCAGTACGTC. This codes for CASGLAGLTYEQYV.

In its sample, this clone was seen a few times. The chain carries TRBV5-8 and TRBJ1-1; the match to TRBD1 covers 7 bases. Germline CDR1 is SGHTS and CDR2 is YDEGEE. CDR3 length: 14 residues. After removal of 6 bases from V and 4 bases from J, the junction contained 9 bases not matched to a gene. CDR3 sequence reads: CASTLQGPLTEAFF. The CDR3 nucleotides read TGTGCCAGCACCTTACAGGGGCCCCTCACTGAAGCTTTCTTT.

J is TRBJ1-1 and V is TRBV6-2 or TRBV6-3; D not certain. Deletions cut 6 bases from V and 2 bases from J, with 13 bases between. In germline, CDR1 is MNHEY, CDR2 SVGEGT. This CDR3 has 14 residues. The CDR3 DNA reads TGTGCCAGCAGCCTGCCTGACTCCAACACTGAAGCTTTCTTT. Protein: CASSLPDSNTEAFF.

This rearrangement joins TRBV2 to TRBJ1-5; 12 nucleotides agree with TRBD1. With V trimmed by 5 bases and J by 1 base, 6 bases remained unmatched. The germline CDR1 and CDR2 sequences are SNHLY and FYNNEI. The CDR3 is 17 residues long. In DNA form, the CDR3 reads TGTGCCAGCAGTCGGGGACAGGGGGCGCAGAGCAATCAGCCCCAGCATTTT. This translates into CASSRGQGAQSNQPQHF.

The chain uses TRBV7-2 and TRBJ2-5; D possibly corresponds to TRBD2 (6 bases). The V end was cut by 6 bases, the J end by 5 bases, with 13 bases between. Germline-derived CDR1 and CDR2 are SGHTA and FQGNSA. The CDR3 is made up of 13 amino acids. CDR3 coding DNA: TGTGCCAGCAGTAGAGACCTAGCGGAGACCCAGTACTTC. It codes for CASSRDLAETQYF.

The chain joins TRBV7-8 to TRBJ1-1; a possible D gene is TRBD1 (6 bases). Germline V gene sequence: CDR1 SGHVS, CDR2 FQNEAQ. V was pared by 3 bases and J by 6 bases, with 8 bases between. The CDR3 length is 12 residues. The DNA for the CDR3 is TGTGCCAGCAGCTTCCGGACAGCTGAAGCTTTCTTT. Protein product: CASSFRTAEAFF.

The V and J genes are TRBV5-6 and TRBJ2-3; 7 bases match TRBD1. The CDR3 contains 17 residues. Germline V gene lookup returns CDR1 SGHDT and CDR2 YYEEEE. The ends lost 0 bases at V and 6 bases at J; junction bases unmatched: 13. The CDR3 DNA reads as TGTGCCAGCAGCTTGGTCGCCGGGACAGCGTGGACGGATACGCAGTATTTT. It yields the protein CASSLVAGTAWTDTQYF.

The rearrangement joins TRBV2 to TRBJ1-6; 8 nucleotides line up with TRBD1. There are 14 residues in the CDR3. V was pared by 3 bases and J by 9 bases, with 4 bases of the junction left unmatched. CDR1 and CDR2 from the germline V gene are SNHLY and FYNNEI. Here the CDR3 DNA reads TGTGCCAGCAGTGAGGGACAGGAAATTTCACCCCTCCACTTT. It yields the protein CASSEGQEISPLHF.

The chain is built from TRBV14 and TRBJ1-5, with D perhaps matching TRBD1 (5 bases). The CDR3 consists of 19 residues. V was clipped by 3 bases and J by 1 base, with 22 bases between them. CDR1 and CDR2 (germline): SGHDN, FVKESK. For the CDR3, the DNA is TGTGCCAGCAGCCATCCCCCTCGGGAGGGGCAAAGGAGCAATCAGCCCCAGCATTTT. Its translation: CASSHPPREGQRSNQPQHF.

The chain joins TRBV6-6 to TRBJ2-5, with 12 positions matching TRBD2. V shed 2 bases and J 5 bases; nucleotides not matched to a gene: 0. Germline V gene lookup returns CDR1 MNHNY and CDR2 SVGAGI (reference sequence). CDR3 length equals 14 residues. The CDR3 nucleotides are TGTGCCAGCAGTTACGGACTAGCGGGGGAGACCCAGTACTTC. Protein product: CASSYGLAGETQYF.

The genes are TRBV18 and TRBJ2-5; D is unclear. Germline V gene sequence: CDR1 KGHSH, CDR2 LQKENI. Trimming cost V 6 bases and J 7 bases, with 15 bases left between them. The CDR3 sequence is 13 residues long. CDR3 nucleotide sequence: TGTGCCAGCTCGCCATTACAAGATGGGACCCAGTACTTC. Its protein product is CASSPLQDGTQYF. Full variable domain (rest looked up from reference TRBV18 and TRBJ2-5): NAGVMQNPRHLVRRRGQEARLRCSPMKGHSHVYWYRQLPEEGLKFMVYLQKENIIDESGMPKERFSAEFPKEGPSILRIQQVVRGDSAAYFCASSPLQDGTQYFGPGTRLLVL.

The CDR3 sequence is CASSLSPTGGFYGYTF. The CDR3, as DNA: TGTGCCAGCAGTTTATCCCCGACAGGGGGCTTCTATGGCTACACCTTC. The V and J genes are TRBV27 and TRBJ1-2; 10 bases map to TRBD1. This CDR3 spans 16 amino acids. Germline trimming cut 0 bases from V and 4 bases from J; bases unmatched to any gene: 5. Germline V CDR1 and CDR2: MNHEY, SMNVEV (reference sequence).

J is TRBJ2-3 and V is TRBV4-2; 10 nucleotides agree with TRBD2. This CDR3 is 18 amino acids long. With V trimmed by 2 bases and J by 3 bases, 11 bases remained unmatched. Germline loops: CDR1 LGHNA, CDR2 YNFKEQ. CDR3 residues: CASSQWPSGGGFTDTQYF. CDR3 DNA sequence: TGTGCCAGCAGCCAATGGCCTAGCGGGGGCGGTTTTACAGATACGCAGTATTTT.

The chain links TRBV27 to TRBJ1-3; D is unresolved. CDR3 length: 12 amino acids. The germline V gene encodes CDR1 MNHEY and CDR2 SMNVEV (reference sequence). Trimming pared 11 bases from V and 3 bases from J, leaving 11 bases between. The CDR3 region is CAPKSGGNTIYF. The CDR3 bases are TGTGCCCCCAAATCGGGTGGAAACACCATATATTTT.